Listed here is a single T cell receptor (beta chain). What it binds is not known. It is unclear where the CDR3 begins or ends on the DNA, so no DNA is shown, and the CDR3 is as TCRdb lists it. These data come from a study of PD-1 blockade in classical Hodgkin lymphoma. Each of the patients experienced relapse following autologous stem cell transplantation, and their brentuximab vedotin exposure differed. 15 amino acids form the CDR3, both terminal residues included. Germline V gene sequence: CDR1 MDHEN, CDR2 SYDVKM. Produced via immunoSEQ multiplex PCR; TCRdb's table is partial and in-frame only. The table records over 11,000 clones, around 80% of them present only once. General study points: CD4+ TCR diversity, unlike CD8+, climbed significantly by C4D1. Possible causes of repertoire differences, disease activity or prior therapy, remain undefined. Reports indicated that newly diagnosed patients had lower baseline TCR diversity than healthy donors did.

The sequencing here drew on peripheral blood mononuclear cells (PBMCs), taken before the second cycle of nivolumab. This receptor was identified in a human donor with classical Hodgkin lymphoma. This rearrangement joins TRBV28 to TRBJ2-7; no DNA check was done on the table's D call, TRBD2. The CDR3 protein is CASSSSGVPSYEQYF.